One TCR beta chain is described in this entry. No antigen is known for it. This entry comes from a study of cytomegalovirus exposure and HLA in healthy donors. Overall study context: Prior work identified around 120 million unique TCR beta sequences in 150 million to 200 million T cells. The study's early data release held roughly 91 million unique TCRs from HLA-typed donors. General study points: Clonal expansion, a later analysis showed, was greater in HLA-associated TCR beta chains than in equally common others. Most CMV-associated TCR beta chains appeared HLA-restricted in a later analysis.

Primers: 60 Vbeta forward and 13 Jbeta reverse. The table came from immunoSEQ multiplex PCR; TCRdb's copy has only in-frame clones and leaves some out. The table lists approximately 210,000 clones, roughly 77% of them singletons. Germline V gene sequence: CDR1 SEHNR, CDR2 FQNEAQ (reference sequence). The trim removed 5 bases at V and 0 bases at J, leaving 6 bases unmatched. The CDR3 loop spans 15 amino acids. The source is a woman between 45 and 65 years old in good health and CMV-seronegative. Sequenced material: PBMCs. The rearrangement uses TRBV7-9 and TRBJ1-1, with 7 bases that match TRBD1. The CDR3 sequence is CASSLGTAMNTEAFF. In DNA form, the CDR3 reads TGTGCCAGCAGCCTCGGGACAGCCATGAACACTGAAGCTTTCTTT.